The 26 T cell receptor beta chains listed next were all sequenced from one sample in a study of blood T cells in healthy people across ages. Combining a sample-barcoded 5' primer with a J-beta primer mix, a second PCR ran for 7 to 11 cycles. TCRdb reprocessed the 5' RACE reads with MiXCR, giving one entry per CDR3 protein. This sample has about 620,000 distinct CDR3 sequences; 20% to 25% occur once, and the top ten carry 3.5% to 4%. Sequencing was performed on blood. The source is a man between 65 and 79 years old in good health.

In its sample, this clonotype was seen a few times. The chain couples TRBV7-9 to TRBJ2-7; 11 positions agree with TRBD2. The germline CDR1 and CDR2 sequences are SEHNR and FQNEAQ (reference sequence). Trimming removed 5 bases from V and 0 bases from J; junction bases left unmatched: 6. The CDR3 length is 16 residues. CDR3 sequence reads: CASSPALAGVSYEQYF. In nucleotides, the CDR3 is TGTGCCAGCAGCCCCGCACTAGCGGGGGTCTCCTACGAGCAGTACTTC.

This clonotype came up a few times. This chain joins TRBV7-9 and TRBJ1-1; no reliable D call. There are 12 residues in the CDR3. The V gene's germline CDR1 is SEHNR and CDR2 FQNEAQ (reference sequence). V gave up 8 bases and J gave up 2 bases, with 9 bases separating them. For the CDR3, the DNA is TGTGCCAGCGATCCCAGTAACACTGAAGCTTTCTTT. This sequence encodes CASDPSNTEAFF.

The chain couples TRBV7-2 to TRBJ2-2; TRBD1 agrees at 9 bases. Germline values: CDR1 SGHTA, CDR2 FQGNSA. This CDR3 has 16 residues. Trimming cost V 5 bases and J 5 bases; bases outside gene matches: 9. In DNA form, the CDR3 reads TGTGCCAGCAGCAGAACCGGGACAGGGAGGACCGGGGAGCTGTTTTTT. This gives the protein CASSRTGTGRTGELFF.

The rearrangement uses TRBV3-1 and TRBJ2-3; D ambiguous. Germline V gives CDR1 LGHDT, CDR2 YNNKEL (reference sequence). V lost 1 base to trimming and J lost 2 bases, with 7 bases between them. This CDR3 spans 14 amino acids. Here the CDR3 reads CASSQVSNTDTQYF. CDR3 nucleotides: TGTGCCAGCAGCCAAGTATCCAACACAGATACGCAGTATTTT.

The chain employs TRBV24-1 and TRBJ2-2, with D unclear. There are 14 residues in the CDR3. CDR1 is KGHDR and CDR2 is SFDVKD in the germline V gene. V gave up 4 bases and J gave up 1 base, with 6 bases separating them. The CDR3 coding sequence is TGTGCCACCAGTGAGTCAGGGAACACCGGGGAGCTGTTTTTT. It yields the protein CATSESGNTGELFF.

This chain uses TRBV5-1 with TRBJ2-1, with 14 bases aligning to TRBD2. The CDR3 extends over 16 amino acids. CDR1 SGHRS and CDR2 YFSETQ come from the germline V gene. With V trimmed by 4 bases and J by 9 bases, 9 bases remained unmatched. Written as DNA, the CDR3 is TGCGCCAGCAGCACTACGGGACTAGCGGGAGTGAGTGAGCAGTTCTTC. It codes for CASSTTGLAGVSEQFF. Full variable domain (remainder filled in from reference TRBV5-1 and TRBJ2-1): KAGVTQTPRYLIKTRGQQVTLSCSPISGHRSVSWYQQTPGQGLQFLFEYFSETQRNKGNFPGRFSGRQFSNSRSEMNVSTLELGDSALYLCASSTTGLAGVSEQFFGPGTRLTVL.

Only a few counts were recorded for this clonotype. V gene TRBV5-1 combines with J gene TRBJ2-7; no clear D gene. CDR3 length: 14 amino acids. V was trimmed by 0 bases and J by 6 bases, leaving 13 bases between them. CDR1 SGHRS and CDR2 YFSETQ come from the germline V gene. DNA for the CDR3: TGCGCCAGCAGCTTGGCAGTTACCGCCACCGAGCAGTACTTC. Protein sequence: CASSLAVTATEQYF.

This chain links TRBV5-1 with TRBJ2-1; 7 nucleotides match TRBD2. J gave up 7 bases and V 0 bases, and 7 bases lay outside the gene matches. Germline CDR1 is SGHRS and CDR2 is YFSETQ. CDR3 size: 15 residues. CDR3 bases: TGCGCCAGCAGCTTGGTTCTAAGTAGCGGGAATGAGCAGTTCTTC. Residues: CASSLVLSSGNEQFF.

This clonotype was picked up many times. The V and J genes are TRBV12-3 or TRBV12-4 and TRBJ2-2, with D hard to call. There are 12 residues in the CDR3. V lost 10 bases, J lost 2 bases, and 8 bases lay in between. The DNA of the CDR3 is TGTGCCACGAAGAGAAACACCGGGGAGCTGTTTTTT. It specifies CATKRNTGELFF.

This clonotype was found a few times. V and J are TRBV11-2 and TRBJ2-1; D is uncertain. CDR1 is SGHAT, CDR2 FQNNGV, per germline. The CDR3 totals 15 residues. Trimming pared 2 bases from V and 2 bases from J, leaving 10 bases between. CDR3 sequence reads: CASSLIDLPYNEQFF. Here the CDR3 DNA reads TGTGCCAGCAGCTTAATCGATTTGCCCTACAATGAGCAGTTCTTC.

In this sample, this clonotype turned up a few times. The chain combines TRBV7-2 with TRBJ1-3; no reliable D call. Germline V gene sequence: CDR1 SGHTA, CDR2 FQGNSA. Trimming removed 8 bases from V and 4 bases from J, with 12 bases in between. The CDR3 extends over 13 amino acids. CDR3 bases: TGTGCCAGCCTAGGAGGGTTGGGAAACACCATATATTTT. Translating gives CASLGGLGNTIYF.

The sample holds a few counts of this clonotype. V is TRBV7-2 and J is TRBJ1-4; D is possibly TRBD1 (6 bases). The CDR3 length is 13 residues. V lost 5 bases and J lost 7, with 11 bases in between. Germline V CDR1 and CDR2: SGHTA, FQGNSA. CDR3 nucleotide sequence: TGTGCCAGCAGCAGAGGACAGTCTGAAAAACTGTTTTTT. It yields the protein CASSRGQSEKLFF.

This clonotype was observed a few times. This sequence joins TRBV7-2 and TRBJ2-7; D tentatively reads TRBD1 or TRBD2 (5 bases each). CDR1 and CDR2 (germline): SGHTA, FQGNSA. The CDR3 spans 13 residues. The ends were cut back, 5 bases at V and 0 bases at J, with 8 bases in the middle. Here the CDR3 reads CASSRDASYEQYF. CDR3 DNA sequence: TGTGCCAGCAGCCGGGACGCCTCCTACGAGCAGTACTTC.

This clonotype was recorded a few times. This chain links TRBV9 with TRBJ1-2, with D perhaps TRBD1 (6 bases). Germline assignment: CDR1 SGDLS and CDR2 YYNGEE. V lost 4 bases and J 9 bases, leaving 13 bases between the germline ends. The CDR3 covers 12 residues. The CDR3 bases are TGTGCCAGCAGCATTGGGACATCGAGCTACACCTTC. Translation: CASSIGTSSYTF.

In this sample, this clonotype turned up a few times. The chain combines TRBV5-1 with TRBJ2-1; tentatively, D is TRBD1 or TRBD2 (6 bases each). Germline CDR1 reads SGHRS; CDR2 reads YFSETQ. The CDR3 is 14 amino acids. V was clipped by 0 bases and J by 7 bases, with 11 bases between them. CDR3 in amino acids: CASSLVVGGNEQFF. The CDR3 nucleotides read TGCGCCAGCAGCTTGGTGGTAGGGGGGAATGAGCAGTTCTTC. The full variable domain, rest sourced from reference TRBV5-1 and TRBJ2-1, is KAGVTQTPRYLIKTRGQQVTLSCSPISGHRSVSWYQQTPGQGLQFLFEYFSETQRNKGNFPGRFSGRQFSNSRSEMNVSTLELGDSALYLCASSLVVGGNEQFFGPGTRLTVL.

In its sample, this clonotype was seen many times. This sequence joins TRBV20-1 and TRBJ2-5; D is possibly TRBD2 (5 bases). The J call may be wrong; the DNA end is better matched by TRBJ2-7. The CDR3 has 15 amino acids. Per the germline V gene, CDR1 is DFQATT and CDR2 is SNEGSKA (reference sequence). CDR3 nucleotides: TGCAGTGCTAGAGATGGGGAGACCCAGACCTACGAGCAGTACTTC. Amino acid sequence: CSARDGETQTYEQYF.

Comments on this clonotype: An end of the junction does not agree with germline; a read error may underlie this. The genes are TRBV7-2 and TRBJ2-3, with D perhaps given as TRBD1 or TRBD2 (6 bases each). Looked up from germline, CDR1 is SGHTA and CDR2 is FQGNSA. The length of the CDR3 is 12 residues. The CDR3 protein is CVSSSSTGAPYF. The CDR3 nucleotides read TGTGTCAGCAGTTCCTCAACGGGGGCTCCGTATTTT.

This chain uses TRBV6-5 with TRBJ2-3, with D unresolved. This CDR3 contains 15 residues. Deletions cut 0 bases from V and 1 base from J, with 8 bases between. Germline values: CDR1 MNHEY, CDR2 SVGAGI. CDR3 residues: CASSYSATGTDTQYF. The CDR3 DNA reads as TGTGCCAGCAGTTACTCGGCGACTGGCACAGATACGCAGTATTTT.

The table lists this clonotype with many counts. This chain connects TRBV2 to TRBJ2-3; D unclear. CDR1 is SNHLY, CDR2 FYNNEI, per germline. V shed 3 bases and J shed 8 bases, with 9 bases lying between them. The CDR3 sequence is 12 residues long. The CDR3 spells CASSDSIGTQYF. CDR3 DNA: TGTGCCAGCAGTGACTCCATAGGTACGCAGTATTTT.

V is TRBV2 and J is TRBJ2-2; unclear D gene. The CDR3 has 15 residues. V was shortened by 2 bases and J by 2 bases, with 9 bases between the two germline ends. Germline assignment: CDR1 SNHLY and CDR2 FYNNEI. The CDR3 here is CASSERAGNTGELFF. The DNA of the CDR3 is TGTGCCAGCAGTGAAAGGGCTGGCAACACCGGGGAGCTGTTTTTT.

The V call is TRBV20-1, the J call TRBJ2-5; TRBD1 matches 11 bases. Germline V gene sequence: CDR1 DFQATT, CDR2 SNEGSKA (reference sequence). The CDR3 is 14 residues long. With 5 bases clipped from V and 4 bases from J, the junction kept 6 bases outside the gene matches. CDR3: CSAQDRGPLETQYF. In DNA form, the CDR3 reads TGCAGTGCTCAGGACAGGGGGCCGTTAGAGACCCAGTACTTC.

This rearrangement joins TRBV10-2 to TRBJ1-2; 9 nucleotides line up with TRBD1. The V and J ends lost 2 bases and 8 bases, in that order; junction bases with no gene match: 12. There are 16 residues in the CDR3. Germline V gives CDR1 WSHSY, CDR2 SAAADI. DNA of the CDR3: TGCGCCAGCAGTGAGCAAGGAAAAGGGACAGGGATAGGCTACACCTTC. This encodes CASSEQGKGTGIGYTF.

The rearrangement links TRBV7-9 to TRBJ2-4; D might be TRBD2 (6 bases). V was pared by 10 bases and J by 9 bases, with 13 bases between. This CDR3 region has 11 residues. Germline V lookup: CDR1 SEHNR, CDR2 FQNEAQ (reference sequence). The CDR3 region has the DNA TGTGCCAAGCGACTAGGACGCATTCAGTACTTC. Translating it yields CAKRLGRIQYF.

Only a few counts were recorded for this clonotype. The genes are TRBV12-3 or TRBV12-4 and TRBJ1-1; D unresolved. There are 17 residues in the CDR3. Trimming stripped 1 base from V and 0 bases from J, with 15 bases between. The DNA for the CDR3 is TGTGCCAGCAGTTTAGGCCCCCTATACACGGTGAACACTGAAGCTTTCTTT. It encodes CASSLGPLYTVNTEAFF.

The chain carries TRBV3-1 and TRBJ2-1; no reliable D call. The V gene lost 1 base and the J gene lost 5 bases, with 9 bases spanning the gap. This CDR3 is built from 14 residues. In germline, CDR1 is LGHDT, CDR2 YNNKEL (reference sequence). CDR3 loop: CASSQVLPDNEQFF. CDR3 nucleotides: TGTGCCAGCAGCCAAGTTCTCCCAGACAATGAGCAGTTCTTC.

This sequence joins TRBV27 and TRBJ2-3, with 10 bases fitting TRBD1. V lost 5 bases, J lost 0 bases, and 5 bases stayed unmatched. The CDR3 sequence is 16 residues long. In germline, CDR1 is MNHEY, CDR2 SMNVEV (reference sequence). CDR3 bases: TGTGCCAGCAGTGGGGGACAGGGGCGAAGCACAGATACGCAGTATTTT. Translation gives CASSGGQGRSTDTQYF.